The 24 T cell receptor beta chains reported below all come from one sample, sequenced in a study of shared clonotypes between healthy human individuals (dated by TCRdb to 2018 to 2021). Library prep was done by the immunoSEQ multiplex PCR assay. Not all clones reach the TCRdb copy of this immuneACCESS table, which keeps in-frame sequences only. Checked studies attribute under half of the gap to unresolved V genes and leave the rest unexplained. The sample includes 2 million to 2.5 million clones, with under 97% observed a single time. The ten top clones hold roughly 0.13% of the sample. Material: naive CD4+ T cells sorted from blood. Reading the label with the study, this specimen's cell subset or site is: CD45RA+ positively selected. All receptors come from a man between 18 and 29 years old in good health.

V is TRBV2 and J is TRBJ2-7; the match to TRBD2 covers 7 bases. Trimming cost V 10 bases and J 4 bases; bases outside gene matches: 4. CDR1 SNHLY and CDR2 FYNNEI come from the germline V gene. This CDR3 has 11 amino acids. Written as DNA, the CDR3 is TGTGCCAACGTAGCGGGTTACGAGCAGTACTTC. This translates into CANVAGYEQYF.

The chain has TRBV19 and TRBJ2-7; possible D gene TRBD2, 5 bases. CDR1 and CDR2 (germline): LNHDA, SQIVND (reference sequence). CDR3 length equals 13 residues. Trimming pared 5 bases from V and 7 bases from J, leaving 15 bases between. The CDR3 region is CASSERGPGEQYF. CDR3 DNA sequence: TGTGCCAGTAGTGAGAGAGGGCCCGGGGAGCAGTACTTC.

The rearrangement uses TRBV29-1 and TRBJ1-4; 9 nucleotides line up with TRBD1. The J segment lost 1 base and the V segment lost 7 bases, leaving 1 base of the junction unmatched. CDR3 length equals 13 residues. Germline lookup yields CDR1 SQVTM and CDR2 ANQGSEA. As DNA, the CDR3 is TGCAGCGCGGGACAGGGAACTAATGAAAAACTGTTTTTT. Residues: CSAGQGTNEKLFF.

The CDR3 nucleotides read TGTGCCATCAGTGAGGGCCTAGCGGGAGGTAGAGAGCAGTACTTC. Translating it yields CAISEGLAGGREQYF. The chain couples TRBV10-3 to TRBJ2-7, with TRBD2 matching 11 bases. The germline V gene encodes CDR1 ENHRY and CDR2 SYGVKD. The trim removed 2 bases at V and 7 bases at J, leaving 7 bases unmatched. CDR3 length equals 15 residues.

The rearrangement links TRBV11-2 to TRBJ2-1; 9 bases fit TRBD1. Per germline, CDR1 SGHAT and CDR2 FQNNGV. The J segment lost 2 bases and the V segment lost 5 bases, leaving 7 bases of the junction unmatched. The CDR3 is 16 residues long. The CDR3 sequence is CASSGGRDRAYNEQFF. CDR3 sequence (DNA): TGTGCCAGCAGCGGCGGCCGGGACAGGGCCTACAATGAGCAGTTCTTC.

In DNA, the CDR3 is TGTGCCAGTAGTATAGGGGCAGGAGTCTATGGCTACACCTTC. It is translated as CASSIGAGVYGYTF. V gene TRBV19 combines with J gene TRBJ1-2; D is ambiguous. This CDR3 is 14 amino acids long. Deletions cut 1 base from V and 4 bases from J, with 10 bases between. The germline gives CDR1 LNHDA, CDR2 SQIVND (reference sequence).

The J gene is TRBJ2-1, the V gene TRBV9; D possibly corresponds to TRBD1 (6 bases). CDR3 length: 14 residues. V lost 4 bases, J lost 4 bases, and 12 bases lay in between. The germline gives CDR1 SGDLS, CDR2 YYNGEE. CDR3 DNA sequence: TGTGCCAGCAGCATACGGACAGCGTACAATGAGCAGTTCTTC. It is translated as CASSIRTAYNEQFF.

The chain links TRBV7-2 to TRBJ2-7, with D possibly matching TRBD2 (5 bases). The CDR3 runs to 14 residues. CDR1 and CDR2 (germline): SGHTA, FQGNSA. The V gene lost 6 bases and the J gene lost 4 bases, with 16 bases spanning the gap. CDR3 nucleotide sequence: TGTGCCAGCAGTCTAGATTTGAGGGAATACGAGCAGTACTTC. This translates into CASSLDLREYEQYF.

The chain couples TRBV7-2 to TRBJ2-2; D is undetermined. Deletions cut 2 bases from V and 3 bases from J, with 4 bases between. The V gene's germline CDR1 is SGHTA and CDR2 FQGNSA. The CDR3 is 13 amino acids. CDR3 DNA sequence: TGTGCCAGCAGCTTAACGTACACCGGGGAGCTGTTTTTT. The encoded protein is CASSLTYTGELFF.

The chain's CDR3 is CASSQNRGPINQPQHF. Here the CDR3 DNA reads TGTGCCAGCTCACAGAACAGGGGCCCAATCAATCAGCCCCAGCATTTT. The chain joins TRBV18 to TRBJ1-5; the match to TRBD1 covers 7 bases. Trimming took 4 bases from V and 3 from J; bases not matched to a gene: 9. The germline V gene has CDR1 KGHSH and CDR2 LQKENI. This CDR3 has 16 amino acids.

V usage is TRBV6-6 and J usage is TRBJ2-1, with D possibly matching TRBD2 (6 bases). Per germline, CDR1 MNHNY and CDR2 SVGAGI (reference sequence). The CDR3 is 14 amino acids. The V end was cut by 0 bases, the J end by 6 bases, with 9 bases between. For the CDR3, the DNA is TGTGCCAGCAGTTACTCGGCGGGGACCAATGAGCAGTTCTTC. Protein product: CASSYSAGTNEQFF.

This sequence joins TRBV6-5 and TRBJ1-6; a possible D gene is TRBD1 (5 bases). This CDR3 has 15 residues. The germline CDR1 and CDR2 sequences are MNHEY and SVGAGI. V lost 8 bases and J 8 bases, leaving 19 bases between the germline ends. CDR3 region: CASSLEGLPHSPLHF. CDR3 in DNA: TGTGCCAGCTCTCTTGAGGGACTGCCGCATTCACCCCTCCACTTT.

The CDR3 loop reads CSVTTMDRGYGYTF. CDR3 coding DNA: TGCAGCGTGACCACTATGGACAGGGGATATGGCTACACCTTC. The V call is TRBV29-1, the J call TRBJ1-2, with 9 nucleotides matching TRBD1. CDR3 length: 14 amino acids. Germline-derived CDR1 and CDR2 are SQVTM and ANQGSEA. J was trimmed by 5 bases and V by 6 bases; bases with no gene match: 10.

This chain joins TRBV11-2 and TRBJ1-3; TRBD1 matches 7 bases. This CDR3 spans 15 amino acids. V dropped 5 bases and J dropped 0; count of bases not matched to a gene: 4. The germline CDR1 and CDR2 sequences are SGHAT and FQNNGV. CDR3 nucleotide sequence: TGTGCCAGCAGCGGGGACAGTTACTCTGGAAACACCATATATTTT. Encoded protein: CASSGDSYSGNTIYF.

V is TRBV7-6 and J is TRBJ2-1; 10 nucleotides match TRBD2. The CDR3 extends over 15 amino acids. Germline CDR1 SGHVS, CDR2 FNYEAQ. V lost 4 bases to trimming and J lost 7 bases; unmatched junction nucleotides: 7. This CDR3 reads CASSSLGLAVNEQFF. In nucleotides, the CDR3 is TGTGCCAGCAGCTCACTAGGACTAGCGGTGAATGAGCAGTTCTTC.

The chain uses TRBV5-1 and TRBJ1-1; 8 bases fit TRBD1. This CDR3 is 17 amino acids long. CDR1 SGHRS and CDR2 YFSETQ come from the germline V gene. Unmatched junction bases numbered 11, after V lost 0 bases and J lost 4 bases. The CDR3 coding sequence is TGCGCCAGCAGCTTGGTGGGTTCGGTCACAGGGGGCACTGAAGCTTTCTTT. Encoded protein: CASSLVGSVTGGTEAFF.

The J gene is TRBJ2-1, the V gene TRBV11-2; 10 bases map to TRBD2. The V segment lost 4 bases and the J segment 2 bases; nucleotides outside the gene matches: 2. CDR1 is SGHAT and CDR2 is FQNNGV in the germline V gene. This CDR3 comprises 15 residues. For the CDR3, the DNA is TGTGCCAGCAGCTATCTAGCGGGAGCCTACAATGAGCAGTTCTTC. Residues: CASSYLAGAYNEQFF.

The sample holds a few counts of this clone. CDR3 sequence: CAYLRGLTNTEAFF. The CDR3 coding sequence is TGTGCCTACCTCCGAGGACTCACGAACACTGAAGCTTTCTTT. V and J are TRBV30 and TRBJ1-1, with D hard to call. CDR1 and CDR2 from the germline V gene are GTSNPN and SVGIG (reference sequence). This CDR3 has 14 residues. The germline V and J ends were trimmed by 7 bases and 1 base, with 16 bases remaining between them.

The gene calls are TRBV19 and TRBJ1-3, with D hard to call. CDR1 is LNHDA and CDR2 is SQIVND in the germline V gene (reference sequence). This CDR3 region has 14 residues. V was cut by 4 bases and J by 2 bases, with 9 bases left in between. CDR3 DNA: TGTGCCAGTAGTAATGTGGTTCCTGGAAACACCATATATTTT. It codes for CASSNVVPGNTIYF.

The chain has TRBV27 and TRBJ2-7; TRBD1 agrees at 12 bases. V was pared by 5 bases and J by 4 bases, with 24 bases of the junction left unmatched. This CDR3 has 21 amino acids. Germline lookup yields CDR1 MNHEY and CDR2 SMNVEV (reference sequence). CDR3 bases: TGTGCCAGCAGTCGGGACAGGGGGCTAGCCGGGGCGGACCCAGAGGAGTACGAGCAGTACTTC. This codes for CASSRDRGLAGADPEEYEQYF.

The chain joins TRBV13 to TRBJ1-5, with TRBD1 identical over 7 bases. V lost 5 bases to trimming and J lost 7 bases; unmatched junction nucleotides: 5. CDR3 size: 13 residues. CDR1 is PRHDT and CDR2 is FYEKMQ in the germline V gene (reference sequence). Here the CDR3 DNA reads TGTGCCAGCAGCCGTAACAGGGGACAGCCCCAGCATTTT. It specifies CASSRNRGQPQHF.

CDR3 in DNA: TGTGCCAGCAGCTTAGTAGTCCAGCGGGATGTCCCCGGGGAGCTGTTTTTT. Its protein is CASSLVVQRDVPGELFF. The chain recombines TRBV7-8 with TRBJ2-2; TRBD2 aligns across 7 bases. Trimming at V came to 1 base and at J to 6 bases, leaving 11 bases not matched to a gene. The germline V gene encodes CDR1 SGHVS and CDR2 FQNEAQ. The CDR3 is made up of 17 amino acids. Drawing the rest from reference TRBV7-8 and TRBJ2-2, the complete variable domain is GAGVSQSPRYKVAKRGQDVALRCDPISGHVSLFWYQQALGQGPEFLTYFQNEAQLDKSGLPSDRFFAERPEGSVSTLKIQRTQQEDSAVYLCASSLVVQRDVPGELFFGEGSRLTVL.

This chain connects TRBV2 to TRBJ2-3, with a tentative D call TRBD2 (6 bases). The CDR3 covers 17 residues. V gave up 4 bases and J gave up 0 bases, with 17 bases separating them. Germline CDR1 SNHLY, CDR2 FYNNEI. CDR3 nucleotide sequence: TGTGCCAGCAGTGGCCCCCGGGGTGGGACTAGCACAGATACGCAGTATTTT. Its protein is CASSGPRGGTSTDTQYF.

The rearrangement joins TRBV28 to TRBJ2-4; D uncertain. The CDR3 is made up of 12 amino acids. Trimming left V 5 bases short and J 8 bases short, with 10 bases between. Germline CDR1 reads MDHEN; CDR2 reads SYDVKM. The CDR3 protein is CASSLTWHIQYF. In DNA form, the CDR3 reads TGTGCCAGCAGTCTGACCTGGCACATTCAGTACTTC.